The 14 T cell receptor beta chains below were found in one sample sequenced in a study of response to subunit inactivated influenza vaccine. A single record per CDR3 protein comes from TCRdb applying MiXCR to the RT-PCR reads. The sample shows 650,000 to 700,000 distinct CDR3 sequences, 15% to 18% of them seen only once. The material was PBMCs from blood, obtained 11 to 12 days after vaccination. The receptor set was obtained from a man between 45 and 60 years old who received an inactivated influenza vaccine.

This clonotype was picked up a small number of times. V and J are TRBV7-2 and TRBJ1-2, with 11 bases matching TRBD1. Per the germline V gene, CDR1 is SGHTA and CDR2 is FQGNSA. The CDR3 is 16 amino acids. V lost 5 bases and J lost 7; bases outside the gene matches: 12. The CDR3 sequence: CASSREGTGGIGGYTF. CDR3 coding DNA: TGTGCCAGCAGCAGAGAGGGGACAGGGGGTATAGGTGGCTACACCTTC.

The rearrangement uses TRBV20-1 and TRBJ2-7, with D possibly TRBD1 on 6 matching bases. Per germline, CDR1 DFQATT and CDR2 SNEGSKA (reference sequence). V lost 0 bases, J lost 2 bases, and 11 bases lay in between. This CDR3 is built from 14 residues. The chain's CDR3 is CSARDRQVTYEQYF. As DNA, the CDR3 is TGCAGTGCTAGAGATCGACAGGTGACCTACGAGCAGTACTTC.

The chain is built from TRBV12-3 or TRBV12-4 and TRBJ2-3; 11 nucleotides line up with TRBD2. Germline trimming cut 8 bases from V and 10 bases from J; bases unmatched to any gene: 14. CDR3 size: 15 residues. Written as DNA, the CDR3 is TGTGCCAGCGGTGGGGAGGTAGGGACTAGCGGATCGCAGTATTTT. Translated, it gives CASGGEVGTSGSQYF.

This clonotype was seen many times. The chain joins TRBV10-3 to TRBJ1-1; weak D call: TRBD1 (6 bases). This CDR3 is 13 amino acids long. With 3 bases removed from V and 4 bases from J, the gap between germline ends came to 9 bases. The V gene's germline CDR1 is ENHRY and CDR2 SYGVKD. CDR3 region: CAISDGGATEAFF. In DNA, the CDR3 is TGTGCCATCAGTGATGGGGGGGCCACTGAAGCTTTCTTT.

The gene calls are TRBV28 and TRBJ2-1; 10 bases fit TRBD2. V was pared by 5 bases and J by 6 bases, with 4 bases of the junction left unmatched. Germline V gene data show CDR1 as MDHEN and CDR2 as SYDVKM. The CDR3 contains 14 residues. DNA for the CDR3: TGTGCCAGCAGTCCGGGACTAGCGTTCAATGAGCAGTTCTTC. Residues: CASSPGLAFNEQFF.

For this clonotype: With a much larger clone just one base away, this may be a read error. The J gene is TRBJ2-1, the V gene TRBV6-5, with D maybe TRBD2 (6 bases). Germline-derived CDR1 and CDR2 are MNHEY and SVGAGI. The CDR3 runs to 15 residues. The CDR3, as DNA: TGTGTCAGCAGTTACCTCGGGACTGGAAGAAATGAGCAGTTCTTC. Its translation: CVSSYLGTGRNEQFF.

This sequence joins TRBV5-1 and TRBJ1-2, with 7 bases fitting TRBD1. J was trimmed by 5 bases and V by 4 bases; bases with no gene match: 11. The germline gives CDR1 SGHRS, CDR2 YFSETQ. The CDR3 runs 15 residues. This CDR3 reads CASSLGTQGLYGYTF. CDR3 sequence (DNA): TGCGCCAGCAGCCTAGGGACACAGGGGTTGTATGGCTACACCTTC.

The chain's CDR3 is CSVKELQGAVAFF. The CDR3 region has the DNA TGCAGCGTTAAGGAACTACAGGGGGCCGTAGCTTTCTTT. J is TRBJ1-1 and V is TRBV29-1; TRBD1 matches at 9 bases. The V and J ends lost 5 bases and 10 bases, in that order; junction bases with no gene match: 11. The CDR3 is 13 residues long. CDR1 and CDR2 from the germline V gene are SQVTM and ANQGSEA.

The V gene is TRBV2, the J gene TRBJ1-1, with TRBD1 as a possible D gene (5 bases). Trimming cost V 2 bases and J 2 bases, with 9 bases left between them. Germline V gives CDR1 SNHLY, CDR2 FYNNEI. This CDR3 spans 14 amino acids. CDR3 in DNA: TGTGCCAGCAGTGAACTTACAGGAAACACTGAAGCTTTCTTT. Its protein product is CASSELTGNTEAFF.

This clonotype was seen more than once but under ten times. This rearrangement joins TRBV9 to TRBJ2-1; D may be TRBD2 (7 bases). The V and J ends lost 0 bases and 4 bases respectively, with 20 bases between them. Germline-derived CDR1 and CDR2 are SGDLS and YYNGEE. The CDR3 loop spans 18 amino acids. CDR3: CASSVDRGAGFEYNEQFF. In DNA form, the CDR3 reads TGTGCCAGCAGCGTAGATCGGGGGGCTGGATTCGAGTACAATGAGCAGTTCTTC. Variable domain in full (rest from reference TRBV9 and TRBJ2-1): DSGVTQTPKHLITATGQRVTLRCSPRSGDLSVYWYQQSLDQGLQFLIQYYNGEERAKGNILERFSAQQFPDLHSELNLSSLELGDSALYFCASSVDRGAGFEYNEQFFGPGTRLTVL.

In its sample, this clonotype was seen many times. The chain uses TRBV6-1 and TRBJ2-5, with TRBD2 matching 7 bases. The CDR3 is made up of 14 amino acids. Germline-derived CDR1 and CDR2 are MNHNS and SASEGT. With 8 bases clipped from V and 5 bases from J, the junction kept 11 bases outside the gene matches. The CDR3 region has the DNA TGTGCCAGCGTCGGACTAGGAGTATGGGAGACCCAGTACTTC. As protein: CASVGLGVWETQYF.

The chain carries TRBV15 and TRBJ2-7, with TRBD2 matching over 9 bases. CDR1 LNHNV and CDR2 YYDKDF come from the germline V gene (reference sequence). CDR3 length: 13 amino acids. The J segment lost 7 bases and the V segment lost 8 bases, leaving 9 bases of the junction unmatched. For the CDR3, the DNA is TGTGCCACCGGGTGGGCTAGCGGGGAAGAGCAGTACTTC. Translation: CATGWASGEEQYF.

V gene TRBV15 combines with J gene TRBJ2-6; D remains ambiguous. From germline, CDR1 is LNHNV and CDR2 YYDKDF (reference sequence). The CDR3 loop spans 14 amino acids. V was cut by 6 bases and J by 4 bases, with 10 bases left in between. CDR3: CATRRQGGANVLTF. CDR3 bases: TGTGCCACCAGACGACAAGGGGGGGCCAACGTCCTGACTTTC. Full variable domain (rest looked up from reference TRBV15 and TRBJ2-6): DAMVIQNPRYQVTQFGKPVTLSCSQTLNHNVMYWYQQKSSQAPKLLFHYYDKDFNNEADTPDNFQSRRPNTSFCFLDIRSPGLGDTAMYLCATRRQGGANVLTFGAGSRLTVL.

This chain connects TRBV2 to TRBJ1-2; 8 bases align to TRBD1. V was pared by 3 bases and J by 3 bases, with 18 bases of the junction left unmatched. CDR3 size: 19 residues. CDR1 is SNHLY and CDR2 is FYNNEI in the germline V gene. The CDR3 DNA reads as TGTGCCAGCAGTGAGGGCGGTTTGATCAGGGGGCAGTGGGACTATGGCTACACCTTC. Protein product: CASSEGGLIRGQWDYGYTF.